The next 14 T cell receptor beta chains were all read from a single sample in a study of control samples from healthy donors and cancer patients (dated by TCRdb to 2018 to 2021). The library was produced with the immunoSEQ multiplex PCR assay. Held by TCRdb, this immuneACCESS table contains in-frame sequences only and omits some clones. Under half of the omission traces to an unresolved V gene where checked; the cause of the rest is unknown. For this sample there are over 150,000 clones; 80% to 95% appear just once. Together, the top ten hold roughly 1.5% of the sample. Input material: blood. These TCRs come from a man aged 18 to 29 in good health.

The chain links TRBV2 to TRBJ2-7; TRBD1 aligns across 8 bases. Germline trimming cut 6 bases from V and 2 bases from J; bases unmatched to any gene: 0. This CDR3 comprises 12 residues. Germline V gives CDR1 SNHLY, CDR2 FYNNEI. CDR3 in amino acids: CASRTGAYEQYF. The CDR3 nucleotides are TGTGCCAGCAGGACAGGGGCCTACGAGCAGTACTTC.

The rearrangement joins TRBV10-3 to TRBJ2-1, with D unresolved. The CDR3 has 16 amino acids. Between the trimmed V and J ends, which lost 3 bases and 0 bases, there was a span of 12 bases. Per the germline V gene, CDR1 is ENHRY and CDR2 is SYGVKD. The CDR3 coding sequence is TGTGCCATCAGTGATATGATCCGGAGCTCCTACAATGAGCAGTTCTTC. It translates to CAISDMIRSSYNEQFF.

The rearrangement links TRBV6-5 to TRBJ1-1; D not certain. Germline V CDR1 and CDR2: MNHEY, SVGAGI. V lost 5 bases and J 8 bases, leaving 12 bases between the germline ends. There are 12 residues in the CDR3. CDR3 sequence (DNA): TGTGCCAGCAGTACCCGGGTGCAGGAAGCTTTCTTT. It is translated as CASSTRVQEAFF.

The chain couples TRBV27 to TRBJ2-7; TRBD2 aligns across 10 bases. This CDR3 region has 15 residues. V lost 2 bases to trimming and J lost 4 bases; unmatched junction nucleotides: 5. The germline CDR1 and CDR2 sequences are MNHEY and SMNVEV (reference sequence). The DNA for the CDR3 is TGTGCCAGCAGTTTAAGCGGGGGGGCAGGATACGAGCAGTACTTC. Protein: CASSLSGGAGYEQYF.

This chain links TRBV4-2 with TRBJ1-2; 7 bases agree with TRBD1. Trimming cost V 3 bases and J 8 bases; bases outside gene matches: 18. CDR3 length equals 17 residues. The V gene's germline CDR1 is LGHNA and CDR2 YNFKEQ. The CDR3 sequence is CASSHTTAQGEGVGYTF. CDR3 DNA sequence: TGTGCCAGCAGCCATACTACGGCGCAGGGGGAGGGCGTAGGCTACACCTTC.

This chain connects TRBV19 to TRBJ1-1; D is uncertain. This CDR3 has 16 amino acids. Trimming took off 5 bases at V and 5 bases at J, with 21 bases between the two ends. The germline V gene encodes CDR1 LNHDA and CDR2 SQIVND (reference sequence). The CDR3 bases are TGTGCCAGTAGTCCGCGTAATATGAGGTCTTCGACTGAAGCTTTCTTT. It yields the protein CASSPRNMRSSTEAFF.

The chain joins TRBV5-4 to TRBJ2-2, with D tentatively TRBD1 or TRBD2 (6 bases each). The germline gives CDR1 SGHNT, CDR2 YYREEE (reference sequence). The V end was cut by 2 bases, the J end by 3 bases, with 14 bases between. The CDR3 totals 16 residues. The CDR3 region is CASSLGGGSYTGELFF. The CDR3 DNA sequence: TGTGCCAGCAGCTTAGGAGGGGGGTCTTACACCGGGGAGCTGTTTTTT.

The CDR3 spells CASSRFGQTYEQYF. CDR3 in DNA: TGTGCCAGCAGCCGCTTCGGACAGACCTACGAGCAGTACTTC. The V call is TRBV3-1 (or the pseudogene TRBV3-2), the J call TRBJ2-7; D perhaps matches TRBD1 (6 bases). The CDR3 loop spans 14 amino acids. V lost 4 bases and J lost 2, with 12 bases in between. The germline CDR1 and CDR2 sequences are LGHDT and YNNKEL (reference sequence).

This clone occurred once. The DNA for the CDR3 is TGTGCCAGCAGCCCAACCCTGGGACCCACGGAAAAACTGTTTTTT. Encoded protein: CASSPTLGPTEKLFF. V and J are TRBV9 and TRBJ1-4; a possible D gene is TRBD1 (5 bases). Germline V gives CDR1 SGDLS, CDR2 YYNGEE. This CDR3 region has 15 residues. Trimming removed 4 bases at V and 8 bases at J, with 18 bases between.

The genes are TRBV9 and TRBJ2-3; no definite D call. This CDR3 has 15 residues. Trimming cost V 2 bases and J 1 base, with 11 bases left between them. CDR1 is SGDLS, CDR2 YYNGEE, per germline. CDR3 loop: CASSVSPLGTDTQYF. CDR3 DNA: TGTGCCAGCAGCGTTAGCCCCCTCGGCACAGATACGCAGTATTTT.

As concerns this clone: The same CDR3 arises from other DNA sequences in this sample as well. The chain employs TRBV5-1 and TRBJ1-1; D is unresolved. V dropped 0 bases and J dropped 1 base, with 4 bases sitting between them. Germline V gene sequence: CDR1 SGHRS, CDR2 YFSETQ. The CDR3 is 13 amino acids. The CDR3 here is CASSLDRNTEAFF. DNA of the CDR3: TGCGCCAGCAGCTTGGACAGGAACACTGAAGCTTTCTTT.

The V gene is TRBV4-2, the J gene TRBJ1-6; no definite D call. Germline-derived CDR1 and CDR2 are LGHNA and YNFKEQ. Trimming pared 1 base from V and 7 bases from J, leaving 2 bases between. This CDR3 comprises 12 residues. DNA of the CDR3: TGTGCCAGCAGCCAAGGGAATTCACCCCTCCACTTT. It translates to CASSQGNSPLHF.

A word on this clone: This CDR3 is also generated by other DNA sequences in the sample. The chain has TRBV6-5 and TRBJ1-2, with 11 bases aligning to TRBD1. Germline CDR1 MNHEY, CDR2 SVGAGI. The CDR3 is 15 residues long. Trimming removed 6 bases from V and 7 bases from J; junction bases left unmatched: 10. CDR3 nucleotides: TGTGCCAGCAGCTCCGGGACAGGGGGGGAAGGTGGCTACACCTTC. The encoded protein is CASSSGTGGEGGYTF.

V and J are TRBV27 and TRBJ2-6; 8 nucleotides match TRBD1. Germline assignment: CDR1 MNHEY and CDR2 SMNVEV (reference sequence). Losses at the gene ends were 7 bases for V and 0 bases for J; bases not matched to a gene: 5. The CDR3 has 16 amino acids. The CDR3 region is CASTGTGSSGANVLTF. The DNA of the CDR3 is TGTGCCAGCACCGGGACAGGATCCTCTGGGGCCAACGTCCTGACTTTC.